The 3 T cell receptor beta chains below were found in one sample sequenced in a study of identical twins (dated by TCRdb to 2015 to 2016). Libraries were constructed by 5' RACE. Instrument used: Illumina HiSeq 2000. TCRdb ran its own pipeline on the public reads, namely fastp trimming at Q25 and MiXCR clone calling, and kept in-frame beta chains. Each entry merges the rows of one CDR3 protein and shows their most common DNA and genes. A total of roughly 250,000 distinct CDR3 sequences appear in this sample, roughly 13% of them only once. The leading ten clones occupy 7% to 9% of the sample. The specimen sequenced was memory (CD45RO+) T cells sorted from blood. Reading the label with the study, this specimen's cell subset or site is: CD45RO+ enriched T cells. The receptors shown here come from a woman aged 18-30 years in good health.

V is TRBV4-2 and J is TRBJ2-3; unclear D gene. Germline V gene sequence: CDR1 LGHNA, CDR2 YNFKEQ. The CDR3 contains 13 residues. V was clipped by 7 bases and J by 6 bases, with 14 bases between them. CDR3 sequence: CASKGSASDTQYF. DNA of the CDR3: TGTGCCAGCAAGGGAAGCGCATCGGATACGCAGTATTTT.

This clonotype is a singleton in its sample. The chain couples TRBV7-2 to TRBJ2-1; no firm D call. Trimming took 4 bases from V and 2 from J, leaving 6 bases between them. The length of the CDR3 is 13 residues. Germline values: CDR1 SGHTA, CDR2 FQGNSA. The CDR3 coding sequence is TGTGCCAGCAGCTCTGCGACCTACAATGAGCAGTTCTTC. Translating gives CASSSATYNEQFF.

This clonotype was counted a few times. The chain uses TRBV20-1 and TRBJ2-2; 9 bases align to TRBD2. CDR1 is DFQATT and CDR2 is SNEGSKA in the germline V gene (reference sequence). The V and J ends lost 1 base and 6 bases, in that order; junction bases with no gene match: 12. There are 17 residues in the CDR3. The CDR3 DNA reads TGCAGTGCTAGAGGGGGTTTGGCTAGCGGGGCCGCCGGGGAGCTGTTTTTT. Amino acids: CSARGGLASGAAGELFF.